The 5 T cell receptor beta chains listed next were all sequenced from one sample in a study of spatial heterogeneity in lung cancer (dated by TCRdb to the late 2010s). Library prep was done by 5' RACE. Sequencing instrument: NextSeq 500. TCRdb cleaned the public reads at Q25 with fastp, built clones with MiXCR and kept in-frame beta chains. For every CDR3 protein sequence, its rows merge into one entry that carries the most common genes and DNA. The sample table holds around 66,000 distinct CDR3 sequences, of which approximately 6% were seen once. Roughly 14% of the sample rests with the top ten. Per the publication, the time point label means: sample taken at primary tumor resection. The source was PBMCs, collected at surgery. All receptors come from a female donor with early-stage non-small cell lung cancer.

Only a few counts were recorded for this clonotype. V is TRBV5-1 and J is TRBJ1-1; D is undetermined. This CDR3 spans 14 amino acids. Trimming removed 7 bases from V and 3 bases from J, with 16 bases in between. Looked up from germline, CDR1 is SGHRS and CDR2 is YFSETQ. CDR3 sequence reads: CASSSPGRDTEAFF. Here the CDR3 DNA reads TGCGCCAGCTCCTCTCCGGGCCGGGACACTGAAGCTTTCTTT. Drawing the rest from reference TRBV5-1 and TRBJ1-1, the complete variable domain is KAGVTQTPRYLIKTRGQQVTLSCSPISGHRSVSWYQQTPGQGLQFLFEYFSETQRNKGNFPGRFSGRQFSNSRSEMNVSTLELGDSALYLCASSSPGRDTEAFFGQGTRLTVV.

This clonotype was detected a few times. The chain links TRBV9 to TRBJ2-1; 8 positions match TRBD2. After removal of 0 bases from V and 7 bases from J, the junction contained 6 bases not matched to a gene. CDR1 is SGDLS, CDR2 YYNGEE, per germline. There are 15 residues in the CDR3. For the CDR3, the DNA is TGTGCCAGCAGCGTAGACGGGGGGGCCGGTAATGAGCAGTTCTTC. Its protein is CASSVDGGAGNEQFF.

This rearrangement joins TRBV3-1 to TRBJ2-3; D unclear. CDR3 length: 13 residues. Per germline, CDR1 LGHDT and CDR2 YNNKEL (reference sequence). The ends were cut back, 4 bases at V and 5 bases at J, with 10 bases in the middle. CDR3 residues: CASSLTSRDTQYF. The CDR3 nucleotides read TGTGCCAGCAGCCTCACCTCCCGAGATACGCAGTATTTT.

There are many counts of this clonotype. CDR3 loop: CSVGSLGETQYF. CDR3 DNA sequence: TGCAGCGTTGGGTCCCTTGGAGAGACCCAGTACTTC. The chain uses TRBV29-1 and TRBJ2-5; D is uncertain. The germline V and J ends were trimmed by 4 bases and 4 bases, with 10 bases remaining between them. This CDR3 contains 12 residues. From germline, CDR1 is SQVTM and CDR2 ANQGSEA. The variable domain in full, with the rest retrieved from reference TRBV29-1 and TRBJ2-5, is SAVISQKPSRDICQRGTSLTIQCQVDSQVTMMFWYRQQPGQSLTLIATANQGSEATYESGFVIDKFPISRPNLTFSTLTVSNMSPEDSSIYLCSVGSLGETQYFGPGTRLLVL.

This sequence joins TRBV19 and TRBJ1-5, with 7 bases matching TRBD1. Germline V gene data show CDR1 as LNHDA and CDR2 as SQIVND (reference sequence). The CDR3 loop spans 16 amino acids. J lost 3 bases, V lost 6 bases, and 11 bases had no gene match. CDR3 sequence: CASRGLGQVHNQPQHF. CDR3 DNA: TGTGCCAGTAGGGGTCTTGGACAGGTCCACAATCAGCCCCAGCATTTT.